This T cell receptor (beta chain) is drawn from a study of blood T cell repertoires in COVID-19. This clone was observed a single time. CDR1 LNHDA and CDR2 SQIVND come from the germline V gene (reference sequence). This CDR3 contains 13 residues. Trimming cost V 4 bases and J 6 bases, with 10 bases left between them. Only in-frame clones appear in the TCRdb table, and some are missing; sequencing was by immunoSEQ multiplex PCR. The table shows about 86,000 clones, with approximately 80% occurring only once. The V and J genes are TRBV19 and TRBJ1-5; D is undetermined. Material for sequencing was peripheral blood. This receptor was obtained from a woman of 80 years or more with active or convalescent COVID-19. The CDR3 sequence: CASSRGQSQPQHF. The CDR3 DNA sequence: TGTGCCAGTAGTAGAGGGCAGAGTCAGCCCCAGCATTTT.